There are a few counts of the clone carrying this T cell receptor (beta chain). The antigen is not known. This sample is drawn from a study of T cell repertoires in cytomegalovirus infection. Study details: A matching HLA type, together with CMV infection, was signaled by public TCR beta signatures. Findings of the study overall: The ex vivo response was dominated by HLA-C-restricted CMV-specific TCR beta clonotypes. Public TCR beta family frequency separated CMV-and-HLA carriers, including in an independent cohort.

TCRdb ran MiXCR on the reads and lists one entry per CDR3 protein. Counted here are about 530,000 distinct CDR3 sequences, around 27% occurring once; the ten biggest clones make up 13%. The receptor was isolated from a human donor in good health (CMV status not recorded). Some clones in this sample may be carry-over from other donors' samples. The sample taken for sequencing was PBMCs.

DNA for the CDR3: TGTGCCAGCAGCTCGCCCGACTCCTCCTACAATGAGCAGTTCTTC. This translates into CASSSPDSSYNEQFF. The chain joins TRBV11-3 to TRBJ2-1, with unresolved D. The CDR3 runs to 15 residues. The V gene lost 4 bases and the J gene lost 0 bases, with 10 bases spanning the gap. CDR1 and CDR2 from the germline V gene are SGHNT and YENEEA.